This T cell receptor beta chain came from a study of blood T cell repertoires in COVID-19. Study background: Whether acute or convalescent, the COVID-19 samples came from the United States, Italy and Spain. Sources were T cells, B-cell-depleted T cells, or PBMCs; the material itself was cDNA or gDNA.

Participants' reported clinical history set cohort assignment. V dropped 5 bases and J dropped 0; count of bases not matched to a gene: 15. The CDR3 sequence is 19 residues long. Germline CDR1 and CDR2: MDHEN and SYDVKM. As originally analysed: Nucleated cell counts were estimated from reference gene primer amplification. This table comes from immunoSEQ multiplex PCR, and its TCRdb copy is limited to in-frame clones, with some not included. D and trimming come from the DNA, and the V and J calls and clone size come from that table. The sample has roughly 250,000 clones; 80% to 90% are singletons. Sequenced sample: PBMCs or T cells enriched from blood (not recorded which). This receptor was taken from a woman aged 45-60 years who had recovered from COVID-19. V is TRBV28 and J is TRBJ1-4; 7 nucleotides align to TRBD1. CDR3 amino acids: CASSANRGRTGSTNEKLFF. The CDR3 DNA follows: TGTGCCAGCAGTGCTAACAGGGGCCGTACCGGATCAACTAATGAAAAACTGTTTTTT.